This section outlines one TCR beta chain sequence together with its context. Its cognate antigen is unknown. The data are from a study of T cell responses to AZD1222 COVID-19 vaccine. Study summary: Second-dose groups at about 4 or about 12 weeks were pooled.

CDR1 is SGHRS, CDR2 YFSETQ, per germline. CDR3 length: 17 residues. Germline trimming cut 5 bases from V and 3 bases from J; bases unmatched to any gene: 11. Only in-frame clones appear in the TCRdb table, and some are missing; sequencing was by immunoSEQ multiplex PCR. The repertoire includes under 150,000 clones, about 93% of them detected once, and around 5.1% sits in the top ten. Study results and caveats: Baseline antibody screening turned up just six seropositive AZD1222 recipients.

V gene TRBV5-1 combines with J gene TRBJ1-4; 9 bases are shared with TRBD1. The material sequenced was peripheral blood, taken on day 0 of AZD1222 vaccination. The source of this sequence is an adult in good health. The CDR3 is CASSIQGQGVANEKLFF. Written as DNA, the CDR3 is TGCGCCAGCAGTATCCAGGGACAGGGCGTAGCTAATGAAAAACTGTTTTTT.